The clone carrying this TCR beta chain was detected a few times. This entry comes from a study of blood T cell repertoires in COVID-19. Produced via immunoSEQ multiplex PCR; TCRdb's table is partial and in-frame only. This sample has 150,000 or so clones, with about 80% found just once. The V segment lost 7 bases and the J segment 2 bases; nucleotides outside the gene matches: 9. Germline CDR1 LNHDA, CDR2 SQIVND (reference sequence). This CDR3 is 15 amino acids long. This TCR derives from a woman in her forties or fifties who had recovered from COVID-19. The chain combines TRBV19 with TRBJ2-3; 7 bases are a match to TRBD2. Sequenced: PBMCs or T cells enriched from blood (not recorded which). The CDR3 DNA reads TGTGCCAGTAACGGAGCGGGGACCCTCACAGATACGCAGTATTTT. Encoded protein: CASNGAGTLTDTQYF.